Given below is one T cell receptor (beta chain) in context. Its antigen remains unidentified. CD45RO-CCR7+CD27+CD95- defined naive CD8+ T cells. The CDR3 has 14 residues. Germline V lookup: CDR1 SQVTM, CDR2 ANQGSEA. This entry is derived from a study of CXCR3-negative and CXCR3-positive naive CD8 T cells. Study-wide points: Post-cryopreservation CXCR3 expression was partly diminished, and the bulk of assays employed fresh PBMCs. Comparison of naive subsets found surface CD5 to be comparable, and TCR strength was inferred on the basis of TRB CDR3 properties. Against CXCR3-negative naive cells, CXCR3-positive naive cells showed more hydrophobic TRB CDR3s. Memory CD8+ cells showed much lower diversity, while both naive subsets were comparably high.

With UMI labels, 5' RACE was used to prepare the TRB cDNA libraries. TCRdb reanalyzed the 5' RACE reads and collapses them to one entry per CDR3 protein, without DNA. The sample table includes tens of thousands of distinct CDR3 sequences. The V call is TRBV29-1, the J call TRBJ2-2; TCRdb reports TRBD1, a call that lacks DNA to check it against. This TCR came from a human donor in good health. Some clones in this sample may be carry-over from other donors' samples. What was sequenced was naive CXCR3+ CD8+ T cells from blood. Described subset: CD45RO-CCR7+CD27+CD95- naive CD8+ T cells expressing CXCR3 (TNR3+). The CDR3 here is CSVVDRDNTGELFF.